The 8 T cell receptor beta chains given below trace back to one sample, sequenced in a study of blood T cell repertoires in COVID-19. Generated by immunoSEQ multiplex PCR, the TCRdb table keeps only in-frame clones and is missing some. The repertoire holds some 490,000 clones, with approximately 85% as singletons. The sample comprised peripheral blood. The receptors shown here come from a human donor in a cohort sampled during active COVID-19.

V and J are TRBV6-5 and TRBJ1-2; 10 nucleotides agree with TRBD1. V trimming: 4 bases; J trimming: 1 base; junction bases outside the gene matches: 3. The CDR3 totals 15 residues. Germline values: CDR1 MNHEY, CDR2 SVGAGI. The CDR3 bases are TGTGCCAGCAGTTTGACAGGGGGCAATAACTATGGCTACACCTTC. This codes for CASSLTGGNNYGYTF.

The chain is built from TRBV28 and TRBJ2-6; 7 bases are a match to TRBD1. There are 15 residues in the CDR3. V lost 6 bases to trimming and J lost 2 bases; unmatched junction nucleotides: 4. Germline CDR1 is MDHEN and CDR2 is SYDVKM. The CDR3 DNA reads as TGTGCCAGCAGGCTGCAGGGGGCTGGGGCCAACGTCCTGACTTTC. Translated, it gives CASRLQGAGANVLTF.

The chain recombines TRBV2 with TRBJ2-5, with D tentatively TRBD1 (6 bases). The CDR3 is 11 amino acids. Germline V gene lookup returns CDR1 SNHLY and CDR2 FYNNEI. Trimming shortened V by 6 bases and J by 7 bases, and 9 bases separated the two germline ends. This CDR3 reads CASRVTGTQYF. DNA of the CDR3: TGTGCCAGCAGGGTGACAGGGACCCAGTACTTC.

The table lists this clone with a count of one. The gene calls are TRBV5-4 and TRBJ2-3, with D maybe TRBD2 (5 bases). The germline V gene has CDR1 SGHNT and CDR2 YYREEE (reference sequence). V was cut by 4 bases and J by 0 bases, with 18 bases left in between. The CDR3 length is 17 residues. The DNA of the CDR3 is TGTGCCAGCAGCGGCGGACTTACGGTTACTAGCACAGATACGCAGTATTTT. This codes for CASSGGLTVTSTDTQYF.

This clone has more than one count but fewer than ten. The CDR3 nucleotides are TGTGCCAGCAGCTTAATCGAAGGGGCGGTGAGCGAGCAGTACTTC. It codes for CASSLIEGAVSEQYF. The J gene is TRBJ2-7, the V gene TRBV7-3, with a possible D match to TRBD1 (5 bases). V lost 1 base and J 6 bases, leaving 16 bases between the germline ends. The germline V gene encodes CDR1 SGHTA and CDR2 FQGTGA. The CDR3 is made up of 15 amino acids. Filled out from reference TRBV7-3 and TRBJ2-7, the complete variable domain reads GAGVSQTPSNKVTEKGKYVELRCDPISGHTALYWYRQSLGQGPEFLIYFQGTGAADDSGLPNDRFFAVRPEGSVSTLKIQRTERGDSAVYLCASSLIEGAVSEQYFGPGTRLTVT.

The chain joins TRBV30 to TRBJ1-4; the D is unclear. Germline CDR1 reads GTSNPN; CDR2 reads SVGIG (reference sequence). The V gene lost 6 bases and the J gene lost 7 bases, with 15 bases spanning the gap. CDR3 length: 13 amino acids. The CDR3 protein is CACGYLGGEKLFF. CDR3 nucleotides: TGTGCCTGTGGTTACCTAGGAGGTGAAAAACTGTTTTTT.

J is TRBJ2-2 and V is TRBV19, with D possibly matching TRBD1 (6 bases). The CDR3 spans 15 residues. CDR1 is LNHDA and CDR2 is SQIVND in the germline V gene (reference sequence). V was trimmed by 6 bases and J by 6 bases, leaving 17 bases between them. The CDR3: CASRNTGITSGELFF. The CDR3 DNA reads TGTGCCAGTAGAAACACAGGGATTACGTCCGGGGAGCTGTTTTTT.

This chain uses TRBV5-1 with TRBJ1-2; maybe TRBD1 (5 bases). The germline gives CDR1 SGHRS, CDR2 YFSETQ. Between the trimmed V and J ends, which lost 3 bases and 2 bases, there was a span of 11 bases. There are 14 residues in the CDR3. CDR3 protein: CASSSGTENYGYTF. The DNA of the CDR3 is TGCGCCAGCAGCTCCGGGACTGAGAACTATGGCTACACCTTC.